This entry concerns a single T cell receptor (beta chain). This specimen comes from a study of blood T cell repertoires in COVID-19. The overall study: Specimens from acute and convalescent COVID-19 originated in the United States, Italy and Spain.

Authors' processing steps: Reference gene primer amplification gave nucleated cell count estimates. Generated by immunoSEQ multiplex PCR, the TCRdb table keeps only in-frame clones and is missing some. That table is the source of V, J and clone size, and D and trimming were worked out from the DNA. Here the sample spans under 60,000 clones, 77% being singletons. The TCR was taken from a human donor with active or convalescent COVID-19. The donor label of this sample is uncertain. The sequencing sample was made of peripheral blood.

This CDR3 reads CAWNPGGLYGYTF. For the CDR3, the DNA is TGTGCCTGGAACCCAGGGGGACTCTATGGCTACACCTTC. The V call is TRBV30, the J call TRBJ1-2, with TRBD1 identical over 7 bases. The germline V gene has CDR1 GTSNPN and CDR2 SVGIG (reference sequence). V trimming: 4 bases; J trimming: 4 bases; junction bases outside the gene matches: 6. This CDR3 comprises 13 residues.